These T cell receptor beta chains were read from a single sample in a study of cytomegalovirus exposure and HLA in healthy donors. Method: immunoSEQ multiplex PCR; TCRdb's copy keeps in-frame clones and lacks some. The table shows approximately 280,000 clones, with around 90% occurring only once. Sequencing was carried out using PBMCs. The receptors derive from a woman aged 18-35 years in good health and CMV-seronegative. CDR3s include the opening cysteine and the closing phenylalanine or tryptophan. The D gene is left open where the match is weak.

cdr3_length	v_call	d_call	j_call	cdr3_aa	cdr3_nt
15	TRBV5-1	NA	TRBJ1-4	CASSRWGGVNEKLFF	TGCGCCAGCAGCCGGTGGGGGGGGGTTAATGAAAAACTGTTTTTT
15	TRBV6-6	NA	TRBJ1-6	CASSYAQGYNSPLHF	TGTGCCAGCAGTTACGCACAGGGATATAATTCACCCCTCCACTTT
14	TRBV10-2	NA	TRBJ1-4	CASSDGRTNEKLFF	TGCGCCAGCAGTGATGGGAGAACTAATGAAAAACTGTTTTTT
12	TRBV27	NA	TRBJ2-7	CATAINSYEQYF	TGTGCCACCGCAATTAACAGCTACGAGCAGTACTTC
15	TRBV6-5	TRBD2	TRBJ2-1	CASSYSGAGGNEQFF	TGTGCCAGCAGTTACTCGGGAGCGGGGGGGAATGAGCAGTTCTTC
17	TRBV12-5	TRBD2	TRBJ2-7	CASGLVKLAGEIYEQYF	TGTGCTAGTGGTTTGGTAAAACTAGCGGGGGAGATCTACGAGCAGTACTTC
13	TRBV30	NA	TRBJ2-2	CAWSASNTGELFF	TGTGCCTGGAGTGCTTCTAACACCGGGGAGCTGTTTTTT
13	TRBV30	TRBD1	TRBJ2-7	CAWSEGQGHRQYF	TGTGCCTGGAGTGAGGGACAGGGACATAGACAGTACTTC
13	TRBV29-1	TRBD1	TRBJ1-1	CSARTGTNTEAFF	TGCAGCGCAAGGACAGGGACAAACACTGAAGCTTTCTTT
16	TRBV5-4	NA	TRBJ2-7	CASSSTTSSLLYEQYF	TGTGCCAGCAGCTCCACGACTTCTAGCCTCCTCTACGAGCAGTACTTC
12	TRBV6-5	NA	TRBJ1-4	CASSRVGGKLFF	TGTGCCAGCAGTAGAGTAGGAGGAAAACTGTTTTTT
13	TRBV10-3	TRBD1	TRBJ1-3	CAIRGTESPTIYF	TGTGCCATCAGAGGGACAGAGAGCCCCACCATATATTTT
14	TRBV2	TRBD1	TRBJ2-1	CASKSGQGYNEQFF	TGTGCCAGCAAGTCGGGACAGGGTTACAATGAGCAGTTCTTC
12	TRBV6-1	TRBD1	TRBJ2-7	CASSEDRGRQYF	TGTGCCAGCAGTGAAGACAGGGGGAGGCAGTACTTC